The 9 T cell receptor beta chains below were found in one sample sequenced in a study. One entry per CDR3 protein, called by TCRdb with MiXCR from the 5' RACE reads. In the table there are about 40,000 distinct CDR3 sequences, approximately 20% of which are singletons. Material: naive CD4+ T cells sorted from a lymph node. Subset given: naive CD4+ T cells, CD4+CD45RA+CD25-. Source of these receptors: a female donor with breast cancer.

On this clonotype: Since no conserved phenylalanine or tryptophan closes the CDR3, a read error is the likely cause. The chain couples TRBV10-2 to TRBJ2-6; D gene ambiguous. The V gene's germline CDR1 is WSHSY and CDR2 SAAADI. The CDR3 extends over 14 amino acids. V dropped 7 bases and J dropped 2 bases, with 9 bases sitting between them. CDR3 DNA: TGCGCCAGCAAAGGGAAGGCTGGGGCCAACGTCCTGACTCTC. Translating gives CASKGKAGANVLTL.

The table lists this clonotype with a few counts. CDR3 bases: TGTGCCAGCAGAAATTCTGACATGAACACTGAAGCTTTCTTT. This encodes CASRNSDMNTEAFF. The chain combines TRBV12-3 or TRBV12-4 with TRBJ1-1; D is unclear. CDR3 length equals 14 residues. Trimming removed 6 bases at V and 0 bases at J, with 11 bases between.

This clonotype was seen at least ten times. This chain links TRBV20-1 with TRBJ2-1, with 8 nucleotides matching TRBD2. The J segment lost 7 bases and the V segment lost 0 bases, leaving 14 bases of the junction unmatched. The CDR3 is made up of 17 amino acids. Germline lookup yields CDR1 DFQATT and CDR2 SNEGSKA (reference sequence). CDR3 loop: CSARDPSSAGVSNEQFF. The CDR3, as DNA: TGCAGTGCTAGAGATCCTTCTTCAGCGGGAGTGTCGAATGAGCAGTTCTTC.

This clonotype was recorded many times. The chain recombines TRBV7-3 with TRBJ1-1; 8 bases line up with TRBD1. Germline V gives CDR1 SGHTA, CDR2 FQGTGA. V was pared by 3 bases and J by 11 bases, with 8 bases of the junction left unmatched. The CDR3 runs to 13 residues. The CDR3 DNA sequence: TGTGCCAGCAGCTTTGGGGCGGACAGGGCTGCTTTCTTT. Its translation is CASSFGADRAAFF.

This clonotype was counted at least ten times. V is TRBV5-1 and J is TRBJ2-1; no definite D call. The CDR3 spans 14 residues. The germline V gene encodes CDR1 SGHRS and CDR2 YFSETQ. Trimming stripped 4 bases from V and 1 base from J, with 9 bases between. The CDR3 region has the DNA TGCGCCAGCAGCCCTTACAGTTCCTACAATGAGCAGTTCTTC. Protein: CASSPYSSYNEQFF.

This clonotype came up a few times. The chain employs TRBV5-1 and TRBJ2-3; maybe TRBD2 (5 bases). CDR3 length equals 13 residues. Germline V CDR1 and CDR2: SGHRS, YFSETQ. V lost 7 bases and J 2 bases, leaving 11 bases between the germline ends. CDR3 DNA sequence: TGCGCCAGCTCCACTAGTACCACAGATACGCAGTATTTT. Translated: CASSTSTTDTQYF.

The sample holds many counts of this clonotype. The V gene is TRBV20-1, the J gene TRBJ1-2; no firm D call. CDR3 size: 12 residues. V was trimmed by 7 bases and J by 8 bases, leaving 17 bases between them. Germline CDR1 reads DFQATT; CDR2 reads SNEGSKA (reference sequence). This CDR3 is CSVRAPGSGYTF. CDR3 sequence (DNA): TGCAGTGTACGGGCCCCGGGCAGCGGCTACACCTTC.

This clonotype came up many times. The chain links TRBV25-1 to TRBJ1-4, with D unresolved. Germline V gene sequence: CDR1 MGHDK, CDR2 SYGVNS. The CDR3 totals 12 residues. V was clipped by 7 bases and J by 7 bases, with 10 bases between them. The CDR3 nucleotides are TGTGCCAGCACCGGACGGACTGAAAAACTGTTTTTT. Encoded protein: CASTGRTEKLFF.

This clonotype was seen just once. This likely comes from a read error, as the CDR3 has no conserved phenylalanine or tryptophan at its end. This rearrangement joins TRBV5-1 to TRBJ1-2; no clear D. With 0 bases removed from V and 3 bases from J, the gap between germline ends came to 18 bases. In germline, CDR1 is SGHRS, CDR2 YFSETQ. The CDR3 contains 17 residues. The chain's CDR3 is CASSLVVGEFRDYGYTI. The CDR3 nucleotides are TGCGCCAGCAGCTTGGTGGTTGGGGAGTTTCGGGACTATGGCTACACCATC.